This T cell receptor beta chain was identified in a study of blood T cell repertoires in COVID-19. Study as a whole: Researchers got acute and convalescent COVID-19 samples from the United States, Italy and Spain. T cells, B-cell-depleted T cells, or PBMCs provided the cDNA or gDNA that served as material.

Original data processing: Estimation of nucleated cell counts relied on the amplification of reference gene primers. Clones were sequenced by immunoSEQ multiplex PCR, and TCRdb holds only the in-frame ones, with some missing. Clone size and the V and J calls come from that table; the DNA yielded D and trimming. The repertoire consists of a few hundred thousand clones, with about 88% occurring once and the leading ten covering approximately 3.7%. V gave up 3 bases and J gave up 2 bases; unmatched junction bases: 3. Germline CDR1 and CDR2: KGHDR and SFDVKD. This CDR3 contains 16 residues. This sequence joins TRBV24-1 and TRBJ2-2; 9 bases agree with TRBD1. This sequence originates from a man in his sixties who had recovered from COVID-19. The sequenced sample consisted of peripheral blood. Written as DNA, the CDR3 is TGTGCCACCAGTGATCCGGGACAGGGTAACACCGGGGAGCTGTTTTTT. This codes for CATSDPGQGNTGELFF.